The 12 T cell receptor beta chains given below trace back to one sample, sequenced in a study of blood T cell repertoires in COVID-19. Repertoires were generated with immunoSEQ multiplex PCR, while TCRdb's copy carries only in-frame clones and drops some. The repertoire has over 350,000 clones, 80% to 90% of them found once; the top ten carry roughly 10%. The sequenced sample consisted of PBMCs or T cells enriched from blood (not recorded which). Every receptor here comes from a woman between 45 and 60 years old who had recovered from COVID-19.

This chain's CDR3 is CASSLVRAINEKLFF. CDR3 nucleotides: TGTGCCAGCAGCTTGGTGCGGGCGATAAATGAAAAACTGTTTTTT. The J gene is TRBJ1-4, the V gene TRBV5-6; D is unclear. The CDR3 length is 15 residues. Germline V lookup: CDR1 SGHDT, CDR2 YYEEEE. Trimming left V 0 bases short and J 5 bases short, with 11 bases between.

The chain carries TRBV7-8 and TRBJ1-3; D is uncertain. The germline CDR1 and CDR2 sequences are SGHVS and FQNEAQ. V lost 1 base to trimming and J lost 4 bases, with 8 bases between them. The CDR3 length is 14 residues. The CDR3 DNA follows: TGTGCCAGCAGCTTAGGGCAAACCGGAAACACCATATATTTT. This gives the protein CASSLGQTGNTIYF.

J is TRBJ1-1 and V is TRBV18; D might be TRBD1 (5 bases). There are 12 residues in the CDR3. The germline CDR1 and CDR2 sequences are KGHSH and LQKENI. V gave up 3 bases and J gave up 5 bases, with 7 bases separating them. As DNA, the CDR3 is TGTGCCAGCTCACCGACAGCGACTGAAGCTTTCTTT. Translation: CASSPTATEAFF.

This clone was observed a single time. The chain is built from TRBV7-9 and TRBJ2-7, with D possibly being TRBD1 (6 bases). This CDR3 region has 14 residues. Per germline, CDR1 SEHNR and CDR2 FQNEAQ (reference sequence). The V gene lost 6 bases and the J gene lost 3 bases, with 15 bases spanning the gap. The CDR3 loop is CASSSWTDSYEQYF. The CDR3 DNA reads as TGTGCCAGCAGTTCGTGGACAGATAGCTACGAGCAGTACTTC. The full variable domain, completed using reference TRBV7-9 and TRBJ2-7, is DTGVSQNPRHKITKRGQNVTFRCDPISEHNRLYWYRQTLGQGPEFLTYFQNEAQLEKSRLLSDRFSAERPKGSFSTLEIQRTEQGDSAMYLCASSSWTDSYEQYFGPGTRLTVT.

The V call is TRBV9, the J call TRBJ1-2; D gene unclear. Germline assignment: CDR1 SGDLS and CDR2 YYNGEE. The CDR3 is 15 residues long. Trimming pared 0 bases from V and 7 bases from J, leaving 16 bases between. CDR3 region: CASSVGPAPYFGYTF. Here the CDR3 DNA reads TGTGCCAGCAGCGTAGGGCCAGCGCCTTATTTTGGCTACACCTTC.

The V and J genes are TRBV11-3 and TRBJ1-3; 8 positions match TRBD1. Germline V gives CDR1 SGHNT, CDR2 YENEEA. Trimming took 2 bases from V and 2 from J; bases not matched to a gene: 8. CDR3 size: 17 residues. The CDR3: CASSLHMTGAAGNTIYF. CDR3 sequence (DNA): TGTGCCAGCAGCTTACATATGACAGGGGCGGCTGGAAACACCATATATTTT.

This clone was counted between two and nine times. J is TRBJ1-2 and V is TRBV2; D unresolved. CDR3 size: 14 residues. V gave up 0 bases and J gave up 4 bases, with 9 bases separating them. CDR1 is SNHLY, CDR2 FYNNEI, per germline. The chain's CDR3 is CASSEAAGRYGYTF. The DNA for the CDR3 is TGTGCCAGCAGTGAAGCGGCAGGCCGCTATGGCTACACCTTC.

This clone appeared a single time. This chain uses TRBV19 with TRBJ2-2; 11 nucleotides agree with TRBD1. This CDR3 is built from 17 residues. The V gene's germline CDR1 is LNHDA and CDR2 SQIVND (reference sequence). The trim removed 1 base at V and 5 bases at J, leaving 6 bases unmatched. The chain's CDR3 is CASSIARDRGRTGELFF. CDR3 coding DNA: TGTGCCAGTAGTATAGCCCGGGACAGGGGGAGGACCGGGGAGCTGTTTTTT.

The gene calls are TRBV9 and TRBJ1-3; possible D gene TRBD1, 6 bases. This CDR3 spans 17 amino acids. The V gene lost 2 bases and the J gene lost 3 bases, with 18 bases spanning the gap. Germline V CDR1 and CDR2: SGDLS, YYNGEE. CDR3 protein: CASSVTPLGTIGNTIYF. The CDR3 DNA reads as TGTGCCAGCAGCGTTACTCCTCTCGGGACAATTGGAAACACCATATATTTT.

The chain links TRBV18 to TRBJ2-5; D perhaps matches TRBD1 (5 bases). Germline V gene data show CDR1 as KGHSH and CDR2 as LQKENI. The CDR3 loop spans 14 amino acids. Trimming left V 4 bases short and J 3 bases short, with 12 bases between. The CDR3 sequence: CASSQGQVKETQYF. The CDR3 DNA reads TGTGCCAGCTCACAAGGACAAGTCAAAGAGACCCAGTACTTC.

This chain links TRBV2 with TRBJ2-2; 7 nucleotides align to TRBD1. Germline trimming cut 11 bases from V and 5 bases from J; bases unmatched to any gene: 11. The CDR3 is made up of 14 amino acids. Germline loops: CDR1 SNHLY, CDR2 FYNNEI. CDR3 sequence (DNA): TGTGCCTCAAAGACAGGGTCGGATACCGGGGAGCTGTTTTTT. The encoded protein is CASKTGSDTGELFF.

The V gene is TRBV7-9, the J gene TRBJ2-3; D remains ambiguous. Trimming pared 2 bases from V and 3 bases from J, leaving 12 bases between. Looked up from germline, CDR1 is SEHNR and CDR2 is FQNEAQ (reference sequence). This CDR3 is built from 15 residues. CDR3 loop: CASSLPILVTDTQYF. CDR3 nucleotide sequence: TGTGCCAGCAGCTTACCCATTTTAGTGACAGATACGCAGTATTTT.